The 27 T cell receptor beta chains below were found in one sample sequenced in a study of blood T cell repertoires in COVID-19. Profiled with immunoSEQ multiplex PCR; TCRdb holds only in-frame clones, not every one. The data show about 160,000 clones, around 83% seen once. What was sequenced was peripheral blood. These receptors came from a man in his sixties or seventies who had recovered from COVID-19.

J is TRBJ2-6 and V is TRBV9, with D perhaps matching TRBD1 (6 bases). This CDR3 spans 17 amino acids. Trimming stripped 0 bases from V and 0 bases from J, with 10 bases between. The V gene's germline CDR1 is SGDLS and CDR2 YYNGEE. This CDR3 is CASSVADSLSGANVLTF. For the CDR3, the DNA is TGTGCCAGCAGCGTAGCGGACAGCCTCTCTGGGGCCAACGTCCTGACTTTC.

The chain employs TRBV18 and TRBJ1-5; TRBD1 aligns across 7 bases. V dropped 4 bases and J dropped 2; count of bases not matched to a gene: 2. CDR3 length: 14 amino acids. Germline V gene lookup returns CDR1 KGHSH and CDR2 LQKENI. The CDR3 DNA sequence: TGTGCCAGCTCACTTGGACAGGGCAATCAGCCCCAGCATTTT. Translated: CASSLGQGNQPQHF. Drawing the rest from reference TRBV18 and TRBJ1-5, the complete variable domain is NAGVMQNPRHLVRRRGQEARLRCSPMKGHSHVYWYRQLPEEGLKFMVYLQKENIIDESGMPKERFSAEFPKEGPSILRIQQVVRGDSAAYFCASSLGQGNQPQHFGDGTRLSIL.

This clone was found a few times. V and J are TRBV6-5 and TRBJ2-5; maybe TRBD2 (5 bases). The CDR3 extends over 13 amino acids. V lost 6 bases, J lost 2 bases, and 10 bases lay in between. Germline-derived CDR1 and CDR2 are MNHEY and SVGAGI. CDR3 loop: CASRRSGQETQYF. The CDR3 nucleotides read TGTGCCAGCAGACGAAGCGGTCAAGAGACCCAGTACTTC.

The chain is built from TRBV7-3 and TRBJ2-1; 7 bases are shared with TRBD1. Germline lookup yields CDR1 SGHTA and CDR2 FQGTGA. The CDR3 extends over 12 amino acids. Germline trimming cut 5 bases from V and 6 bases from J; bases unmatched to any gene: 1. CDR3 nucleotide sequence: TGTGCCAGCAGCCCAGGGGGCAATGAGCAGTTCTTC. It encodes CASSPGGNEQFF.

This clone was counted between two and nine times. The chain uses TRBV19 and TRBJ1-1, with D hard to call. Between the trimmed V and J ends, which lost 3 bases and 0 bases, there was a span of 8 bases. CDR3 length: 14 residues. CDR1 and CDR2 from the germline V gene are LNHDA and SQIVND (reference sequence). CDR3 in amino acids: CASSMRQMNTEAFF. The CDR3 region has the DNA TGTGCCAGTAGTATGCGGCAGATGAACACTGAAGCTTTCTTT.

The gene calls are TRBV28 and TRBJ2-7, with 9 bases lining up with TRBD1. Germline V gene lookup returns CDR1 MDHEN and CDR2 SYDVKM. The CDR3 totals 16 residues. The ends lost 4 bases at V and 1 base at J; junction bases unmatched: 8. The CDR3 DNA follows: TGTGCCAGCAGTTCTCGGGGACAGGGTTTTTCCTACGAGCAGTACTTC. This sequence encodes CASSSRGQGFSYEQYF.

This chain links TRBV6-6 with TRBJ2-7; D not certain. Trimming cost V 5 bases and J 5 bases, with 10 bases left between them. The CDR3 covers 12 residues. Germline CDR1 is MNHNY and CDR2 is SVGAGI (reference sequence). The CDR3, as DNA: TGTGCCAGCAGTGACAATCCCGACGAGCAGTACTTC. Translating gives CASSDNPDEQYF.

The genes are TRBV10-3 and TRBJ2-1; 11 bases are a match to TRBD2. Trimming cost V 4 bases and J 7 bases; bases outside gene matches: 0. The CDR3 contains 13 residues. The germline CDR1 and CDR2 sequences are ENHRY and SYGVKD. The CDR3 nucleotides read TGTGCCATCAGTGGGACTAGCGGGAATGAGCAGTTCTTC. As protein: CAISGTSGNEQFF.

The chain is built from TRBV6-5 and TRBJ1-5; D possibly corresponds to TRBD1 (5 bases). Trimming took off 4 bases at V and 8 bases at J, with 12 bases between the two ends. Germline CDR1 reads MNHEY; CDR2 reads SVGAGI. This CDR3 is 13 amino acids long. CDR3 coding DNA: TGTGCCAGCAGTTCGCTCCAGGGCGAGCCCCAGCATTTT. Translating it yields CASSSLQGEPQHF.

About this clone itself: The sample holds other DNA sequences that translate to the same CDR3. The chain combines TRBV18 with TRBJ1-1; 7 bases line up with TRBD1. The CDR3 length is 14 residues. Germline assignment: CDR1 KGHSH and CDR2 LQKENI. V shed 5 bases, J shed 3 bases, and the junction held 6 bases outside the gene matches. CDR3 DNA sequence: TGTGCCAGCTCATCAAACAGGGGAGACACTGAAGCTTTCTTT. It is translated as CASSSNRGDTEAFF.

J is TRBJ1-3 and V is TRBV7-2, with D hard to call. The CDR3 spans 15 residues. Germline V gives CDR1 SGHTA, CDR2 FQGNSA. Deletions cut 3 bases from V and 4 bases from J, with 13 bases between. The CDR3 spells CASSLSSRPGNTIYF. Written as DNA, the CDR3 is TGTGCCAGCAGCTTGAGTAGCCGTCCAGGAAACACCATATATTTT.

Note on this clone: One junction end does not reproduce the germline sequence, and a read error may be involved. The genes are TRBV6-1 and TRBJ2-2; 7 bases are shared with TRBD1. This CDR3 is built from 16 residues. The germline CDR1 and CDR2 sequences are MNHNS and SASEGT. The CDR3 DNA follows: TGTGCCAGCAGTGCGACAGGGAGAGGGAACAACGGGGAGCTGTTTTTT. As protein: CASSATGRGNNGELFF.

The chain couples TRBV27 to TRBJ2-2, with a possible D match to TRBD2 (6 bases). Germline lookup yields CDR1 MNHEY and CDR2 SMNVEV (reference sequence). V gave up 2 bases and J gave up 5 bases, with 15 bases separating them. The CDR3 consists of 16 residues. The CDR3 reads CASSLGLLEGTGELFF. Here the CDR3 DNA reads TGTGCCAGCAGTTTAGGGCTTTTGGAGGGGACCGGGGAGCTGTTTTTT.

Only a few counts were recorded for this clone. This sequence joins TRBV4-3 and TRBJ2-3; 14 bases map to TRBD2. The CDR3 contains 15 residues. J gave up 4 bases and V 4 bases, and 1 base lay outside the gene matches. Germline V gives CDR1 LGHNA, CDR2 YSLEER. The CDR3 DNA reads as TGCGCCAGCAGCCGACTAGCGGGAGGGGCAGATACGCAGTATTTT. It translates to CASSRLAGGADTQYF.

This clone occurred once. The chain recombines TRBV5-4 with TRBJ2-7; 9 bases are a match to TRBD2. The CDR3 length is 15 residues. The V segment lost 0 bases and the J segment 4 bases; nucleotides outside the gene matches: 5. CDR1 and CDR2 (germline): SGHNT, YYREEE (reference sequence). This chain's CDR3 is CASSLGGRAPYEQYF. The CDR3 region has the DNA TGTGCCAGCAGCTTGGGCGGGAGGGCTCCTTACGAGCAGTACTTC.

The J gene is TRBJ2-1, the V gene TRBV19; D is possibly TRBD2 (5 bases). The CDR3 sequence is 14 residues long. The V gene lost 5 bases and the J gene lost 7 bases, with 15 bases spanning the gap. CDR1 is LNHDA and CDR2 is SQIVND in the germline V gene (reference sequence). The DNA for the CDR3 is TGTGCCAGTAGTCTGACCCTCGGCGGGAATGAGCAGTTCTTC. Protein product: CASSLTLGGNEQFF.

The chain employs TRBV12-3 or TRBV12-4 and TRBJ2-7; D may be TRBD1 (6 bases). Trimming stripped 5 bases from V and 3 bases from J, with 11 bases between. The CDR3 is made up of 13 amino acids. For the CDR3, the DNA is TGTGCCAGCAGTCAACAGGGTTTCTACGAGCAGTACTTC. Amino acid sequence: CASSQQGFYEQYF.

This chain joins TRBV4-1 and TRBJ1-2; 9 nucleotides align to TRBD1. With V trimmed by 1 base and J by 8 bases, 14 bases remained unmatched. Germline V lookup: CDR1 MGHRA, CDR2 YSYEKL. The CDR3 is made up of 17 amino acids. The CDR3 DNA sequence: TGCGCCAGCAGCCAAGCAAACAACAGGGGGCTCGTGGAAGGCTACACCTTC. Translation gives CASSQANNRGLVEGYTF.

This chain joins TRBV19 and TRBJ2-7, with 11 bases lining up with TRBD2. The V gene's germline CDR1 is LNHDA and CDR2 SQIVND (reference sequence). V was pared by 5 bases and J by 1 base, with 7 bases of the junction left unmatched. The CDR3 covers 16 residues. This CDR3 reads CASSPGLAGLSYEQYF. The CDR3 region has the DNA TGTGCCAGTAGTCCCGGACTAGCGGGCCTATCCTACGAGCAGTACTTC.

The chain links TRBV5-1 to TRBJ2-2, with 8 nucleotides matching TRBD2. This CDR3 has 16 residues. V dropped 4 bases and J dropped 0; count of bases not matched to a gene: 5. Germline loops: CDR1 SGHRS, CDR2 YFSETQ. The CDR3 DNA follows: TGCGCCAGCAGCATAGCTAGCGGGTCGAACACCGGGGAGCTGTTTTTT. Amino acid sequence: CASSIASGSNTGELFF.

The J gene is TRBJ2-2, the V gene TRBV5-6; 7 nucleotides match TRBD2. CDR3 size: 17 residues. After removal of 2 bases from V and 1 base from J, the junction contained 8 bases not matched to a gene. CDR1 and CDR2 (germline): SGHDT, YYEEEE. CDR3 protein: CASSFSREVENTGELFF. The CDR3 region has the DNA TGTGCCAGCAGCTTTTCACGGGAGGTCGAGAACACCGGGGAGCTGTTTTTT.

The DNA for the CDR3 is TGTGCCAGCAGCCCCTACAGGGAAGAGGCAGATACGCAGTATTTT. Amino acids: CASSPYREEADTQYF. The rearrangement uses TRBV7-9 and TRBJ2-3, with a weak D call TRBD1 (6 bases). Germline lookup yields CDR1 SEHNR and CDR2 FQNEAQ (reference sequence). Trimming shortened V by 5 bases and J by 4 bases, and 16 bases separated the two germline ends. The CDR3 covers 15 residues.

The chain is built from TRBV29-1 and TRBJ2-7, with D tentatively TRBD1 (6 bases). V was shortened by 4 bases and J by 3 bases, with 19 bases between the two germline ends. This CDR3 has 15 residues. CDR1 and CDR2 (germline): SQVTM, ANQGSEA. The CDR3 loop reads CSVVVYRDNFYEQYF. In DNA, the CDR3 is TGCAGCGTTGTGGTGTACAGGGATAACTTCTACGAGCAGTACTTC.

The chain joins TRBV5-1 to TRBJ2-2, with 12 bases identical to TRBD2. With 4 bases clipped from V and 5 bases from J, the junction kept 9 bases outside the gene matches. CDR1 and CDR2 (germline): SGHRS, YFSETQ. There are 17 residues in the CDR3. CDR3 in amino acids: CASSPRGTSGRTGELFF. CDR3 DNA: TGCGCCAGCAGCCCAAGGGGTACTAGCGGGAGGACCGGGGAGCTGTTTTTT.

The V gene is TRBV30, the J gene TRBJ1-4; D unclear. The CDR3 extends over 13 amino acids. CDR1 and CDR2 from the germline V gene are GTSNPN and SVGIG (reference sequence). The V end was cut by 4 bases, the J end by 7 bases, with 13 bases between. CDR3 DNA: TGTGCCTGGAATCCTACCCGCGGTGAAAAACTGTTTTTT. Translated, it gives CAWNPTRGEKLFF.

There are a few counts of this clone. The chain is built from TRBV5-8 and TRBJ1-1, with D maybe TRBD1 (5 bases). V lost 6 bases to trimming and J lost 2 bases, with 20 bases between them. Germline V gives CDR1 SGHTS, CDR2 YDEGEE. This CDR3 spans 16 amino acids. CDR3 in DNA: TGTGCCAGCACCAAGCTCCGGGGGAGAAAAAACACTGAAGCTTTCTTT. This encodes CASTKLRGRKNTEAFF.

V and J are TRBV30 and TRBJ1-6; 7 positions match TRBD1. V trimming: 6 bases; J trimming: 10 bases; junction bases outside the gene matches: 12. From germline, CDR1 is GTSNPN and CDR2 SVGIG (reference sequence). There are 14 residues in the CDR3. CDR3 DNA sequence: TGTGCCTGCCGAGGGGGCTACTCTAGATCACCCCTCCACTTT. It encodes CACRGGYSRSPLHF.